The following is a T cell receptor beta chain sequence with its context. In TCRdb, the RT-PCR reads were re-called with MiXCR into one record per CDR3 protein. This sample has some 850,000 distinct CDR3 sequences; less than 20% occur once, and the top ten carry roughly a tenth. This entry is derived from a study of response to subunit inactivated influenza vaccine. The CDR3 length is 15 residues. Germline V CDR1 and CDR2: MNHEY, SVGEGT. Trimming left V 7 bases short and J 5 bases short, with 21 bases between. The input for sequencing was PBMCs from blood, taken approximately 5 days after vaccination. The clonotype originates from a man aged 50-60 years who received an inactivated influenza vaccine. The chain carries TRBV6-2 or TRBV6-3 and TRBJ2-7, with D perhaps matching TRBD2 (5 bases). In DNA, the CDR3 is TGTGCCAGCACCCTTCGGACGGAGGCAACGAACGAGCAGTACTTC. Translating it yields CASTLRTEATNEQYF.